Shown below are 5 T cell receptor beta chains from a single sample sequenced in a study of Ad26.COV2.S vaccination and SARS-CoV-2 variants. Only in-frame clones appear in the TCRdb table, and some are missing; sequencing was by immunoSEQ multiplex PCR. The sample has some 190,000 clones; around 88% are singletons. The material was peripheral blood, obtained after recovery from COVID-19. The receptors here all came from a human donor who had recovered from COVID-19.

This chain uses TRBV7-2 with TRBJ2-1, with D tentatively TRBD1 or TRBD2 (6 bases each). The CDR3 extends over 16 amino acids. Germline-derived CDR1 and CDR2 are SGHTA and FQGNSA. V was trimmed by 1 base and J by 4 bases, leaving 14 bases between them. This chain's CDR3 is CASSLGGTRLYNEQFF. CDR3 bases: TGTGCCAGCAGCTTAGGCGGGACAAGACTATACAATGAGCAGTTCTTC.

This CDR3 reads CASTSWTDNTGELFF. The CDR3, as DNA: TGTGCCAGTACCTCCTGGACAGATAACACCGGGGAGCTGTTTTTT. This rearrangement joins TRBV19 to TRBJ2-2, with TRBD1 as a possible D gene (6 bases). The germline V gene encodes CDR1 LNHDA and CDR2 SQIVND (reference sequence). The CDR3 covers 15 residues. V was cut by 7 bases and J by 2 bases, with 14 bases left in between.

The chain uses TRBV6-1 and TRBJ1-1; D unresolved. Germline V gives CDR1 MNHNS, CDR2 SASEGT. V lost 2 bases and J lost 3, with 7 bases in between. The CDR3 totals 13 residues. Written as DNA, the CDR3 is TGTGCCAGCAGTGAATTGGCAGACACTGAAGCTTTCTTT. Translation gives CASSELADTEAFF.

The chain uses TRBV5-1 and TRBJ2-1; 7 bases match TRBD2. With 1 base clipped from V and 7 bases from J, the junction kept 14 bases outside the gene matches. From germline, CDR1 is SGHRS and CDR2 YFSETQ. The CDR3 has 17 residues. The CDR3 bases are TGCGCCAGCAGCTTGAACCCGGGACTAACCGAAGAGAATGAGCAGTTCTTC. This encodes CASSLNPGLTEENEQFF.

The CDR3 nucleotides are TGTGCCAGCAGGTTTCCCGCTACAGGTAACGAGCAGTACTTC. It codes for CASRFPATGNEQYF. The chain recombines TRBV6-5 with TRBJ2-7, with D tentatively TRBD1 (5 bases). This CDR3 has 14 amino acids. Germline-derived CDR1 and CDR2 are MNHEY and SVGAGI. Trimming left V 6 bases short and J 5 bases short, with 17 bases between.